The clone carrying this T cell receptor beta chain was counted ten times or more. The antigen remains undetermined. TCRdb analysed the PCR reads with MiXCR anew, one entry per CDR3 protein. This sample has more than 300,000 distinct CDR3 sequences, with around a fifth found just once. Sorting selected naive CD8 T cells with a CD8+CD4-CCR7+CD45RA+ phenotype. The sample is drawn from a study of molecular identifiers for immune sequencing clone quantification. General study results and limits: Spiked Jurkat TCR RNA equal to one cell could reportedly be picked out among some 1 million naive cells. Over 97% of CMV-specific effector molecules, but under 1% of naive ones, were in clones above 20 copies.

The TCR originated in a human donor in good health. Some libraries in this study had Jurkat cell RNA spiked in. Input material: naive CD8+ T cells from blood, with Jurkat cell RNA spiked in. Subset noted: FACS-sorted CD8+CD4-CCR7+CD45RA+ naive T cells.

The CDR3 is CSVGDRANWYEQYF. The CDR3 DNA reads TGCAGCGTCGGGGACAGGGCGAATTGGTACGAGCAGTACTTC. This sequence joins TRBV29-1 and TRBJ2-7; 9 bases match TRBD1. The CDR3 loop spans 14 amino acids. CDR1 is SQVTM and CDR2 is ANQGSEA in the germline V gene. V was clipped by 6 bases and J by 4 bases; unmatched bases: 10.